Listed below are T cell receptor beta chains from one sample, sequenced in a study of beta chain features in type 1 diabetes. Clones were sequenced by immunoSEQ multiplex PCR, and TCRdb holds only the in-frame ones, with some missing. The table includes a few hundred thousand clones, about 14% detected once. The sample comprised naive CD4+ T cells from blood. These receptors all come from a man aged 25 to 40 in good health. Each CDR3 is given without its conserved first and last residue. Each record gives: V gene, clone size, CDR3 protein. Size is omitted from some rows. Given values are once, few, many or a class for expanded clones.

v_gene: TRBV7-8
abundance: NA
CDR3aa: ASSPFQLSGANVLT

v_gene: TRBV10-3
abundance: NA
CDR3aa: AISALLAGVQETQY

v_gene: TRBV6-5
abundance: few
CDR3aa: ASSYSDLNTEAF

v_gene: TRBV18
abundance: few
CDR3aa: ASSPGQGKRGGEQY

v_gene: TRBV29-1
abundance: few
CDR3aa: SVEGDRKNYGYT

v_gene: TRBV4-3
abundance: many
CDR3aa: ASRFWDDTEAF

v_gene: TRBV4-1
abundance: NA
CDR3aa: ASSLDRRGNTQY

v_gene: TRBV5-1
abundance: NA
CDR3aa: ASRLDRGRHEQY

v_gene: TRBV6-5
abundance: few
CDR3aa: ASRPGFGNQPQH

v_gene: TRBV20-1
abundance: few
CDR3aa: SASLRETQY

v_gene: TRBV7-2
abundance: NA
CDR3aa: ASSLDRVANTQY

v_gene: TRBV5-4
abundance: NA
CDR3aa: ASSRVRGLGEQY

v_gene: TRBV11-2
abundance: few
CDR3aa: ASSLRGQPNEKLF

v_gene: TRBV20-1
abundance: few
CDR3aa: SGWNRGYT

v_gene: TRBV9
abundance: few
CDR3aa: ASSVGDPYGYT

v_gene: TRBV18
abundance: NA
CDR3aa: ASSPPTGTNTGELF

v_gene: TRBV4-3
abundance: NA
CDR3aa: ASSQEGTGDWQF

v_gene: TRBV10-3
abundance: NA
CDR3aa: AISSRGTEAF

v_gene: TRBV5-1
abundance: few
CDR3aa: ASSLEGGANVLT

v_gene: TRBV19
abundance: NA
CDR3aa: ASSATFIYNEQF